This passage covers 31 T cell receptor beta chains from one sample sequenced in a study of blood T cell repertoires in COVID-19. Assay: immunoSEQ multiplex PCR; the TCRdb copy retains only in-frame clones and omits some. The sample gives under 250,000 clones, 70% to 85% of which show up once; about 13% is in the top ten. The sequenced sample consisted of peripheral blood. All receptors come from a human donor in a cohort sampled during active COVID-19.

The chain joins TRBV6-5 to TRBJ2-3; D gene ambiguous. CDR1 is MNHEY, CDR2 SVGAGI, per germline. The CDR3 is 14 residues long. Trimming cost V 6 bases and J 0 bases, with 10 bases left between them. In DNA, the CDR3 is TGTGCCAGCAGGTCGCTATCTAGCACAGATACGCAGTATTTT. Encoded protein: CASRSLSSTDTQYF.

This clone was seen a handful of times. This rearrangement joins TRBV19 to TRBJ1-1, with 9 bases fitting TRBD1. Germline trimming cut 5 bases from V and 5 bases from J; bases unmatched to any gene: 12. The length of the CDR3 is 16 residues. The germline CDR1 and CDR2 sequences are LNHDA and SQIVND (reference sequence). CDR3 loop: CASSPGTGRIGTEAFF. Here the CDR3 DNA reads TGTGCCAGTAGTCCCGGGACAGGGAGGATAGGGACTGAAGCTTTCTTT.

This clone has a handful of counts. This sequence joins TRBV3-1 (or the pseudogene TRBV3-2) and TRBJ2-7; D unresolved. The germline CDR1 and CDR2 sequences are LGHDT and YNNKEL (reference sequence). V lost 3 bases and J lost 0, with 9 bases in between. This CDR3 spans 14 amino acids. CDR3 coding DNA: TGTGCCAGCAGCCATACAGAGAGCTCCTACGAGCAGTACTTC. It translates to CASSHTESSYEQYF.

This clone was recorded only once. CDR3 sequence (DNA): TGTGCCAGCAGTGAGCTGGAGGGCCCATACAATGAGCAGTTCTTC. The encoded protein is CASSELEGPYNEQFF. V is TRBV2 and J is TRBJ2-1; possible D gene TRBD2, 6 bases. The CDR3 spans 15 residues. Germline assignment: CDR1 SNHLY and CDR2 FYNNEI. Trimming removed 3 bases from V and 4 bases from J, with 13 bases in between.

This clone was recorded once. The chain links TRBV19 to TRBJ2-5, with unresolved D. CDR3 length: 13 residues. Germline V gene lookup returns CDR1 LNHDA and CDR2 SQIVND (reference sequence). V was cut by 4 bases and J by 1 base, with 7 bases left in between. The CDR3 here is CASSRYSQETQYF. CDR3 coding DNA: TGTGCCAGTAGTAGGTATAGCCAAGAGACCCAGTACTTC. Combining the CDR3 with reference TRBV19 and TRBJ2-5 gives the whole variable domain DGGITQSPKYLFRKEGQNVTLSCEQNLNHDAMYWYRQDPGQGLRLIYYSQIVNDFQKGDIAEGYSVSREKKESFPLTVTSAQKNPTAFYLCASSRYSQETQYFGPGTRLLVL.

A few counts support this clone. V gene TRBV18 combines with J gene TRBJ1-1; possibly TRBD1 for D (5 bases). CDR3 size: 13 residues. The V end lost 5 bases, the J end lost 0 bases, and 7 bases lay between the germline ends. Looked up from germline, CDR1 is KGHSH and CDR2 is LQKENI. Here the CDR3 reads CASSSTVNTEAFF. In nucleotides, the CDR3 is TGTGCCAGCTCATCGACAGTGAACACTGAAGCTTTCTTT. Variable domain in full (rest from reference TRBV18 and TRBJ1-1): NAGVMQNPRHLVRRRGQEARLRCSPMKGHSHVYWYRQLPEEGLKFMVYLQKENIIDESGMPKERFSAEFPKEGPSILRIQQVVRGDSAAYFCASSSTVNTEAFFGQGTRLTVV.

The CDR3: CASSWTGGTNEKLFF. The DNA for the CDR3 is TGTGCCAGCAGCTGGACGGGGGGTACTAATGAAAAACTGTTTTTT. The chain combines TRBV7-9 with TRBJ1-4; TRBD1 might be the D (5 bases). Germline-derived CDR1 and CDR2 are SEHNR and FQNEAQ (reference sequence). Trimming pared 4 bases from V and 2 bases from J, leaving 11 bases between. The CDR3 spans 15 residues. Drawing the rest from reference TRBV7-9 and TRBJ1-4, the complete variable domain is DTGVSQNPRHKITKRGQNVTFRCDPISEHNRLYWYRQTLGQGPEFLTYFQNEAQLEKSRLLSDRFSAERPKGSFSTLEIQRTEQGDSAMYLCASSWTGGTNEKLFFGSGTQLSVL.

The chain has TRBV7-2 and TRBJ1-1; 7 bases line up with TRBD1. J gave up 8 bases and V 3 bases, and 9 bases lay outside the gene matches. Germline V CDR1 and CDR2: SGHTA, FQGNSA. The length of the CDR3 is 14 residues. CDR3 bases: TGTGCCAGCAGCTTCGACTCTGGACAGGTAGAAGCTTTCTTT. This codes for CASSFDSGQVEAFF. Together with reference TRBV7-2 and TRBJ1-1, the CDR3 gives the full variable domain: GAGVSQSPSNKVTEKGKDVELRCDPISGHTALYWYRQSLGQGLEFLIYFQGNSAPDKSGLPSDRFSAERTGGSVSTLTIQRTQQEDSAVYLCASSFDSGQVEAFFGQGTRLTVV.

This chain joins TRBV2 and TRBJ1-3, with TRBD1 identical over 8 bases. Germline V gives CDR1 SNHLY, CDR2 FYNNEI. The CDR3 runs to 14 residues. The V gene end was trimmed by 8 bases and the J gene end by 4 bases; junction bases not matched to a gene: 7. In DNA form, the CDR3 reads TGTGCCAGCGGGGGACAGGTCAGGGGAAACACCATATATTTT. Encoded protein: CASGGQVRGNTIYF.

CDR3 DNA: TGTGCCAGCAGTTTAAGTTCACAGGGGACCCAGTACTTC. Its translation is CASSLSSQGTQYF. The chain uses TRBV12-3 or TRBV12-4 and TRBJ2-5; the D gene is possibly TRBD1 (6 bases). V lost 2 bases and J lost 7, with 11 bases in between. CDR3 length: 13 residues.

Note on this clone: The identical CDR3 is also encoded by other nucleotide sequences in the sample. The chain carries TRBV28 and TRBJ1-1, with D unclear. Trimming removed 6 bases from V and 1 base from J, with 21 bases in between. This CDR3 region has 17 residues. Germline V CDR1 and CDR2: MDHEN, SYDVKM. The DNA of the CDR3 is TGTGCCAGCAGCTTGGGCCTTGGAGGGAGAAGGAACACTGAAGCTTTCTTT. Translated: CASSLGLGGRRNTEAFF.

This chain links TRBV4-2 with TRBJ2-5, with 11 bases matching TRBD2. CDR1 and CDR2 (germline): LGHNA, YNFKEQ. This CDR3 comprises 16 residues. V lost 1 base and J lost 4; bases outside the gene matches: 5. The CDR3 here is CASSQVTSGTGETQYF. CDR3 in DNA: TGTGCCAGCAGCCAAGTGACTAGCGGGACTGGAGAGACCCAGTACTTC.

This rearrangement joins TRBV18 to TRBJ2-2; 16 nucleotides match TRBD2. CDR3 length equals 19 residues. V shed 0 bases and J 0 bases; nucleotides not matched to a gene: 1. Germline values: CDR1 KGHSH, CDR2 LQKENI. The CDR3 DNA reads TGTGCCAGCTCACCACCGGGACTAGCGGGAGGGACGAACACCGGGGAGCTGTTTTTT. The encoded protein is CASSPPGLAGGTNTGELFF.

The chain employs TRBV19 and TRBJ2-1, with 14 positions matching TRBD2. CDR3 size: 17 residues. V gave up 3 bases and J gave up 4 bases; unmatched junction bases: 5. In germline, CDR1 is LNHDA, CDR2 SQIVND (reference sequence). The CDR3 DNA sequence: TGTGCCAGTAGTATCATAGGACTAGCGGGAGGTTACAATGAGCAGTTCTTC. This codes for CASSIIGLAGGYNEQFF.

Note on this clone: The identical CDR3 is also encoded by other nucleotide sequences in the sample. V is TRBV18 and J is TRBJ2-7; the D gene is possibly TRBD2 (6 bases). In germline, CDR1 is KGHSH, CDR2 LQKENI. Trimming left V 0 bases short and J 1 base short, with 7 bases between. This CDR3 has 14 amino acids. The CDR3 nucleotides are TGTGCCAGCTCACCACCGGGAGGTTCCTACGAGCAGTACTTC. Its protein product is CASSPPGGSYEQYF.

Turning to this clone: A read error may produce the germline difference seen at one junction end. This chain connects TRBV7-2 to TRBJ1-1; no clear D. This CDR3 is built from 13 residues. Per the germline V gene, CDR1 is SGHTA and CDR2 is FQGNSA. The chain's CDR3 is CASSVASGSEAFF. DNA for the CDR3: TGTGCCAGCAGCGTAGCCTCCGGGTCTGAAGCTTTCTTT.

V gene TRBV7-2 combines with J gene TRBJ2-7; TRBD2 might be the D (5 bases). The CDR3 is made up of 16 amino acids. Per the germline V gene, CDR1 is SGHTA and CDR2 is FQGNSA. V was clipped by 1 base and J by 0 bases, with 13 bases between them. DNA for the CDR3: TGTGCCAGCAGCTTAGTTGGCGGGTTGAGCTCCTACGAGCAGTACTTC. Protein: CASSLVGGLSSYEQYF.

This clone was found a few times. This rearrangement joins TRBV4-2 to TRBJ2-2; perhaps TRBD2 as D (5 bases). From germline, CDR1 is LGHNA and CDR2 YNFKEQ. V was clipped by 2 bases and J by 0 bases, with 13 bases between them. The CDR3 is 17 amino acids. CDR3 in DNA: TGTGCCAGCAGCCAAAGCTACGGGGTTTCGAACACCGGGGAGCTGTTTTTT. Translating it yields CASSQSYGVSNTGELFF.

Remarks on this clone: Other DNA sequences in the sample encode the same CDR3. The rearrangement joins TRBV27 to TRBJ1-6; TRBD1 matches 9 bases. V shed 5 bases and J 7 bases; nucleotides not matched to a gene: 3. The CDR3 covers 14 residues. The germline CDR1 and CDR2 sequences are MNHEY and SMNVEV (reference sequence). CDR3 bases: TGTGCCAGCAGTCCGGACAGGGGAAATTCACCCCTCCACTTT. It specifies CASSPDRGNSPLHF.

This chain joins TRBV10-2 and TRBJ2-3; TRBD2 agrees at 9 bases. The CDR3 totals 15 residues. Germline values: CDR1 WSHSY, CDR2 SAAADI. The V and J ends lost 2 bases and 4 bases, in that order; junction bases with no gene match: 4. CDR3 protein: CASSERGRVSDTQYF. DNA for the CDR3: TGCGCCAGCAGTGAGCGCGGGAGGGTGTCAGATACGCAGTATTTT.

The gene calls are TRBV21-1 and TRBJ1-6. TRBV21-1 is tagged as a pseudogene. The CDR3 has 15 amino acids. The CDR3 nucleotides read TGTGCCAGCAGCAAAGCCCGGAGGAGGGATTCACCCCTCCACTTT. This sequence encodes CASSKARRRDSPLHF.

The chain employs TRBV9 and TRBJ2-7; 7 bases are a match to TRBD2. CDR1 and CDR2 from the germline V gene are SGDLS and YYNGEE. There are 15 residues in the CDR3. V was pared by 0 bases and J by 3 bases, with 6 bases of the junction left unmatched. The CDR3 reads CASSVAASGVYEQYF. CDR3 bases: TGTGCCAGCAGCGTAGCGGCTAGCGGAGTCTACGAGCAGTACTTC.

The chain has TRBV2 and TRBJ2-1; 9 bases are shared with TRBD1. The junction had 7 bases not matched to a gene; V was cut back by 4 bases and J by 9 bases. CDR1 is SNHLY and CDR2 is FYNNEI in the germline V gene. This CDR3 has 14 residues. The CDR3: CASSALTGGSEQFF. CDR3 sequence (DNA): TGTGCCAGCAGTGCCTTAACAGGGGGCAGTGAGCAGTTCTTC.

V usage is TRBV5-1 and J usage is TRBJ2-3; 8 nucleotides agree with TRBD1. V shed 7 bases and J 5 bases; nucleotides not matched to a gene: 15. Germline CDR1 is SGHRS and CDR2 is YFSETQ. The CDR3 extends over 16 amino acids. The CDR3 is CASPYQGRGPGDTQYF. Here the CDR3 DNA reads TGCGCCAGCCCCTACCAGGGCAGGGGGCCGGGAGATACGCAGTATTTT.

This clone is a singleton in its sample. This rearrangement joins TRBV15 to TRBJ2-1, with 10 bases that match TRBD1. Germline values: CDR1 LNHNV, CDR2 YYDKDF (reference sequence). V dropped 0 bases and J dropped 3; count of bases not matched to a gene: 2. The CDR3 has 16 residues. The CDR3 sequence is CATSRDRTGGYNEQFF. CDR3 DNA sequence: TGTGCCACCAGCAGAGATCGGACAGGGGGCTACAATGAGCAGTTCTTC.

This clone was picked up one time. The chain couples TRBV28 to TRBJ1-2, with D perhaps matching TRBD1 (5 bases). CDR1 is MDHEN, CDR2 SYDVKM, per germline. V lost 3 bases and J lost 2, with 7 bases in between. CDR3 length equals 13 residues. CDR3 sequence reads: CASSLPGNYGYTF. CDR3 DNA sequence: TGTGCCAGCAGTTTGCCAGGGAACTATGGCTACACCTTC.

The V gene is TRBV7-9, the J gene TRBJ1-1; no definite D call. The CDR3 is 13 amino acids. The V and J ends lost 2 bases and 1 base respectively, with 5 bases between them. Germline values: CDR1 SEHNR, CDR2 FQNEAQ (reference sequence). Here the CDR3 reads CASSLIQNTEAFF. CDR3 DNA: TGTGCCAGCAGCTTAATCCAGAACACTGAAGCTTTCTTT.

About this clone itself: The sample carries other DNA sequences with the same CDR3. The chain is built from TRBV12-3 or TRBV12-4 and TRBJ1-5; D uncertain. Trimming left V 5 bases short and J 4 bases short, with 9 bases between. The CDR3 totals 13 residues. The CDR3 DNA sequence: TGTGCCAGCAGTACAGCCACTAATCAGCCCCAGCATTTT. Translation gives CASSTATNQPQHF.

The chain recombines TRBV5-5 with TRBJ1-4; TRBD1 is a possible D gene (6 bases). The CDR3 consists of 14 residues. Germline CDR1 reads SGHKS; CDR2 reads YYEKEE (reference sequence). V was pared by 5 bases and J by 7 bases, with 15 bases between. CDR3 in amino acids: CASSRLGAAEKLFF. The CDR3 DNA sequence: TGTGCCAGCAGTCGCTTGGGGGCGGCTGAAAAACTGTTTTTT. The full variable domain, completed using reference TRBV5-5 and TRBJ1-4, is DAGVTQSPTHLIKTRGQQVTLRCSPISGHKSVSWYQQVLGQGPQFIFQYYEKEERGRGNFPDRFSARQFPNYSSELNVNALLLGDSALYLCASSRLGAAEKLFFGSGTQLSVL.

This sequence joins TRBV11-2 and TRBJ2-3, with unresolved D. Germline loops: CDR1 SGHAT, CDR2 FQNNGV. This CDR3 has 14 residues. V lost 0 bases and J lost 4, with 8 bases in between. CDR3: CASSLDHVADTQYF. CDR3 DNA: TGTGCCAGCAGCTTAGATCACGTAGCAGATACGCAGTATTTT.

The V call is TRBV5-1, the J call TRBJ1-1; TRBD1 matches 10 bases. The CDR3 has 14 residues. Per germline, CDR1 SGHRS and CDR2 YFSETQ. Trimming cost V 4 bases and J 4 bases; bases outside gene matches: 4. CDR3 DNA sequence: TGCGCCAGCAGCATGACAGGGGGCAGCACTGAAGCTTTCTTT. Translation gives CASSMTGGSTEAFF.